Shown below are 25 T cell receptor beta chains from a single sample sequenced in a study of cytomegalovirus exposure and HLA in healthy donors. PCR was performed using 60 Vbeta and 13 Jbeta primers. Sequencing used immunoSEQ multiplex PCR; TCRdb keeps in-frame clones, though not all of them. In the table there are approximately 170,000 clones, about 70% of which are singletons. Specimen: PBMCs. These TCRs come from a woman aged 35 to 49 in good health and CMV-seropositive.

Only a few counts were recorded for this clone. The V and J genes are TRBV6-6 and TRBJ1-5, with 11 bases that match TRBD1. The germline V gene encodes CDR1 MNHNY and CDR2 SVGAGI (reference sequence). With V trimmed by 5 bases and J by 9 bases, 9 bases remained unmatched. This CDR3 comprises 15 residues. CDR3 loop: CASSRDRGGISPQHF. As DNA, the CDR3 is TGTGCCAGCAGTCGGGACAGGGGGGGCATTTCGCCCCAGCATTTT.

CDR3 DNA sequence: TGTGCCAGCAGCTTACTAGCGGGAGGGGCAGATACGCAGTATTTT. Its protein is CASSLLAGGADTQYF. The V gene is TRBV11-2, the J gene TRBJ2-3; 12 bases map to TRBD2. From germline, CDR1 is SGHAT and CDR2 FQNNGV. Trimming took 2 bases from V and 4 from J; bases not matched to a gene: 1. CDR3 length: 15 residues.

The V and J genes are TRBV11-3 and TRBJ2-1, with 8 bases fitting TRBD1. V gave up 0 bases and J gave up 7 bases; unmatched junction bases: 8. CDR1 is SGHNT, CDR2 YENEEA, per germline. There are 16 residues in the CDR3. In nucleotides, the CDR3 is TGTGCCAGCAGCTTAGATTCGTACCAGGGGGCTAATGAGCAGTTCTTC. Protein: CASSLDSYQGANEQFF.

V is TRBV6-1 and J is TRBJ2-3, with D perhaps TRBD2 (6 bases). The CDR3 totals 14 residues. Germline CDR1 is MNHNS and CDR2 is SASEGT. V was cut by 6 bases and J by 2 bases, with 12 bases left in between. CDR3 sequence reads: CASSPRGNTDTQYF. CDR3 nucleotides: TGTGCCAGCAGCCCTCGCGGGAACACAGATACGCAGTATTTT.

V is TRBV14 and J is TRBJ2-3; 11 bases are shared with TRBD2. The CDR3 has 19 residues. Trimming removed 1 base from V and 1 base from J; junction bases left unmatched: 10. The germline gives CDR1 SGHDN, CDR2 FVKESK. The CDR3 DNA reads as TGTGCCAGCAGCCAAGGTAGCGGGGGGGTCCCCAGGGGCACAGATACGCAGTATTTT. It translates to CASSQGSGGVPRGTDTQYF.

The chain combines TRBV9 with TRBJ1-4, with 7 positions matching TRBD1. With V trimmed by 4 bases and J by 4 bases, 4 bases remained unmatched. The CDR3 is made up of 14 amino acids. The germline V gene encodes CDR1 SGDLS and CDR2 YYNGEE. This CDR3 is CASSTQGSNEKLFF. CDR3 nucleotide sequence: TGTGCCAGCAGCACACAGGGGAGTAATGAAAAACTGTTTTTT.

This chain joins TRBV7-6 and TRBJ2-1, with 8 bases matching TRBD1. J was trimmed by 4 bases and V by 6 bases; bases with no gene match: 11. The germline gives CDR1 SGHVS, CDR2 FNYEAQ. CDR3 size: 16 residues. CDR3 sequence: CASRQGTGTGYNEQFF. The CDR3 coding sequence is TGTGCCAGCAGGCAAGGCACCGGGACAGGATACAATGAGCAGTTCTTC.

The chain carries TRBV15 and TRBJ1-6, with D perhaps TRBD1 (6 bases). Germline CDR1 LNHNV, CDR2 YYDKDF (reference sequence). The CDR3 is made up of 19 amino acids. Trimming shortened V by 4 bases and J by 0 bases, and 19 bases separated the two germline ends. CDR3 sequence (DNA): TGTGCCACCAGCAAGCGGACCAGGGGCGCGAGCTCCTATAATTCACCCCTCCACTTT. It encodes CATSKRTRGASSYNSPLHF.

On this clone: Compared with germline, one end of the junction differs, possibly owing to a read error. The rearrangement joins TRBV10-3 to TRBJ2-5; D is possibly TRBD1 (6 bases). Germline lookup yields CDR1 ENHRY and CDR2 SYGVKD. This CDR3 spans 13 amino acids. CDR3 coding DNA: TGTGCCATCAGTGGAGACAGGTATTTCGGCAGGGACTTC. Amino acids: CAISGDRYFGRDF.

J is TRBJ2-3 and V is TRBV29-1; 8 bases line up with TRBD2. The CDR3 consists of 15 residues. Per the germline V gene, CDR1 is SQVTM and CDR2 is ANQGSEA. V trimming: 4 bases; J trimming: 5 bases; junction bases outside the gene matches: 11. The CDR3 nucleotides read TGCAGCGTTGGACTAGCGTCCATTTCGGGAGATACGCAGTATTTT. Its translation is CSVGLASISGDTQYF.

As regards this clone: No conserved phenylalanine or tryptophan is present at the end of the CDR3, so a read error is the likely explanation. The chain employs TRBV4-3 and TRBJ2-7, with TRBD1 identical over 9 bases. Germline V lookup: CDR1 LGHNA, CDR2 YSLEER. This CDR3 has 17 residues. Trimming at V came to 2 bases and at J to 6 bases, leaving 14 bases not matched to a gene. CDR3 DNA: TGCGCCAGCAGCCAAAGATTATTCCGGGACAGGGATCGCGAGCAGTACCTC. Encoded protein: CASSQRLFRDRDREQYL.

The V call is TRBV7-6, the J call TRBJ1-4, with D tentatively TRBD1 (6 bases). Trimming left V 5 bases short and J 2 bases short, with 9 bases between. The CDR3 length is 14 residues. In germline, CDR1 is SGHVS, CDR2 FNYEAQ. For the CDR3, the DNA is TGTGCCAGCAGCGCACAGGGTACTAATGAAAAACTGTTTTTT. Residues: CASSAQGTNEKLFF.

The chain links TRBV20-1 to TRBJ2-7; D is unresolved. This CDR3 has 11 residues. Germline V gene data show CDR1 as DFQATT and CDR2 as SNEGSKA (reference sequence). The V and J ends lost 3 bases and 6 bases respectively, with 9 bases between them. The CDR3 sequence: CSARAQSEQYF. The DNA for the CDR3 is TGCAGTGCTAGGGCCCAGTCCGAGCAGTACTTC.

There are a few counts of this clone. The V and J genes are TRBV7-2 and TRBJ2-3; 11 nucleotides agree with TRBD2. After removal of 6 bases from V and 6 bases from J, the junction contained 11 bases not matched to a gene. The germline CDR1 and CDR2 sequences are SGHTA and FQGNSA. This CDR3 spans 16 amino acids. In DNA form, the CDR3 reads TGTGCCAGCAGACGCAACCTAGCGGGGGGCCCGGATACGCAGTATTTT. Its translation is CASRRNLAGGPDTQYF. Variable domain in full (rest from reference TRBV7-2 and TRBJ2-3): GAGVSQSPSNKVTEKGKDVELRCDPISGHTALYWYRQSLGQGLEFLIYFQGNSAPDKSGLPSDRFSAERTGGSVSTLTIQRTQQEDSAVYLCASRRNLAGGPDTQYFGPGTRLTVL.

The chain uses TRBV4-3 and TRBJ1-2, with D perhaps matching TRBD1 (5 bases). Germline assignment: CDR1 LGHNA and CDR2 YSLEER. With 1 base removed from V and 7 bases from J, the gap between germline ends came to 16 bases. The CDR3 is 15 residues long. The CDR3 DNA reads TGCGCCAGCAGCCAAGTGTCATCCGGGACTCTTGGCTACACCTTC. Residues: CASSQVSSGTLGYTF.

The CDR3 DNA is TGTGCCAGTAGTACCCAAGGGGACAGGGTGAGCTCACCCCTCCACTTT. Translated: CASSTQGDRVSSPLHF. The genes are TRBV19 and TRBJ1-6; TRBD1 matches 9 bases. The CDR3 is 16 amino acids. The germline CDR1 and CDR2 sequences are LNHDA and SQIVND (reference sequence). The V gene end was trimmed by 4 bases and the J gene end by 10 bases; junction bases not matched to a gene: 11. Looking up the rest from reference TRBV19 and TRBJ1-6 gives the full variable domain: DGGITQSPKYLFRKEGQNVTLSCEQNLNHDAMYWYRQDPGQGLRLIYYSQIVNDFQKGDIAEGYSVSREKKESFPLTVTSAQKNPTAFYLCASSTQGDRVSSPLHFGNGTRLTVT.

A note on this clone: An end of the junction differs from the germline gene, which may be a read error. The rearrangement links TRBV19 to TRBJ1-2, with 9 bases fitting TRBD1. Germline V gives CDR1 LNHDA, CDR2 SQIVND (reference sequence). This CDR3 spans 14 amino acids. Here the CDR3 reads CASSTDRGMRGYPF. The CDR3 DNA sequence: TGTGCCAGTAGTACCGACAGGGGGATGCGAGGCTACCCCTTC.

The sample holds one count of this clone. The J gene is TRBJ2-3, the V gene TRBV5-1, with a weak D call TRBD1 (6 bases). V lost 4 bases and J 0 bases, leaving 12 bases between the germline ends. From germline, CDR1 is SGHRS and CDR2 YFSETQ. CDR3 size: 15 residues. The CDR3 DNA reads TGCGCCAGCAGCCAGGGGACATCTAGCACAGATACGCAGTATTTT. Residues: CASSQGTSSTDTQYF.

This clone was counted between two and nine times. The chain is built from TRBV13 and TRBJ2-3; 9 nucleotides align to TRBD1. In germline, CDR1 is PRHDT, CDR2 FYEKMQ (reference sequence). This CDR3 has 16 amino acids. With 1 base clipped from V and 2 bases from J, the junction kept 4 bases outside the gene matches. The CDR3 region has the DNA TGTGCCAGCAGCTTAGCCGGGACAGGGCTCACAGATACGCAGTATTTT. This sequence encodes CASSLAGTGLTDTQYF. Full variable domain (missing parts from reference TRBV13 and TRBJ2-3): AAGVIQSPRHLIKEKRETATLKCYPIPRHDTVYWYQQGPGQDPQFLISFYEKMQSDKGSIPDRFSAQQFSDYHSELNMSSLELGDSALYFCASSLAGTGLTDTQYFGPGTRLTVL.

In regard to this clone: An end of the junction does not agree with germline; a read error may underlie this. The chain is built from TRBV4-3 and TRBJ2-2, with 9 positions matching TRBD1. Looked up from germline, CDR1 is LGHNA and CDR2 is YSLEER. The CDR3 sequence is 15 residues long. For the CDR3, the DNA is TGCGCCAGCAGCCCGGGACAGGGCATCTCCGGGGGGCTGTTTTTT. This encodes CASSPGQGISGGLFF.

CDR3 DNA sequence: TGTGCCAGCTCACCACAGGGGGCTTTTAGGAACTATGGCTACACCTTC. The encoded protein is CASSPQGAFRNYGYTF. The rearrangement uses TRBV18 and TRBJ1-2, with 7 bases that match TRBD1. The CDR3 is made up of 16 amino acids. Looked up from germline, CDR1 is KGHSH and CDR2 is LQKENI. The V segment lost 1 base and the J segment 2 bases; nucleotides outside the gene matches: 7. Supplemented by reference TRBV18 and TRBJ1-2, the full variable domain reads NAGVMQNPRHLVRRRGQEARLRCSPMKGHSHVYWYRQLPEEGLKFMVYLQKENIIDESGMPKERFSAEFPKEGPSILRIQQVVRGDSAAYFCASSPQGAFRNYGYTFGSGTRLTVV.

With regard to this clone: The junction differs from germline at one of its ends, possibly a read error. The genes are TRBV7-2 and TRBJ1-5; D gene unclear. Per germline, CDR1 SGHTA and CDR2 FQGNSA. This CDR3 is built from 15 residues. CDR3 bases: TGTGCCAGCAGCTTAGGAGGTAGGCTCAATCAGCCCCAGAATTTT. It specifies CASSLGGRLNQPQNF.

The CDR3 DNA follows: TGTGCCAGCAGCCCGGCGCCGACTAGCCGAAGCACAGATACGCAGTATTTT. Its protein product is CASSPAPTSRSTDTQYF. The chain links TRBV5-7 to TRBJ2-3; 7 bases are a match to TRBD2. TRBV5-7 is filed as an ORF, its function uncertain. The trim removed 4 bases at V and 0 bases at J, leaving 11 bases unmatched. The CDR3 length is 17 residues.

The chain carries TRBV6-5 and TRBJ2-1; 11 bases are shared with TRBD2. The CDR3 totals 16 residues. Germline CDR1 and CDR2: MNHEY and SVGAGI. V dropped 3 bases and J dropped 3; count of bases not matched to a gene: 4. The CDR3 DNA sequence: TGTGCCAGCAGTTATACTAGCGGGAGTGGCTACAATGAGCAGTTCTTC. Protein sequence: CASSYTSGSGYNEQFF.

V usage is TRBV4-3 and J usage is TRBJ2-2; possibly TRBD1 for D (6 bases). Per the germline V gene, CDR1 is LGHNA and CDR2 is YSLEER. The germline V and J ends were trimmed by 4 bases and 2 bases, with 26 bases remaining between them. The CDR3 loop spans 20 amino acids. This chain's CDR3 is CASSPQGANLAGANTGELFF. As DNA, the CDR3 is TGCGCCAGCAGCCCCCAAGGGGCAAATCTGGCAGGGGCTAACACCGGGGAGCTGTTTTTT.